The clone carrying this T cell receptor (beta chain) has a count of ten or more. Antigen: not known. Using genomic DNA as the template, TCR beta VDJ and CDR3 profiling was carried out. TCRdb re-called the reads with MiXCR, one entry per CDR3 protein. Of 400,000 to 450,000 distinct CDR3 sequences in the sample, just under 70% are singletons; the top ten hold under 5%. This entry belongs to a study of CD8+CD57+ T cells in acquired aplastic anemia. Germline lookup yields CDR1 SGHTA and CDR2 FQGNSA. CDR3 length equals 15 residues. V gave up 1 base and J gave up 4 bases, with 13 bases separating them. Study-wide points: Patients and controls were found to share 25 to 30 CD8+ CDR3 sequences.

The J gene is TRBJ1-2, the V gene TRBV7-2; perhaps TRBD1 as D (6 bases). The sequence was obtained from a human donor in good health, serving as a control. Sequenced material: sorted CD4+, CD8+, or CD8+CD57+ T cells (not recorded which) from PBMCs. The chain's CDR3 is CASSLGDPGVYGYTF. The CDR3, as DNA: TGTGCCAGCAGCTTAGGGGACCCAGGGGTCTATGGCTACACCTTC. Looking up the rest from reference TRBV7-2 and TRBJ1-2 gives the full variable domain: GAGVSQSPSNKVTEKGKDVELRCDPISGHTALYWYRQSLGQGLEFLIYFQGNSAPDKSGLPSDRFSAERTGGSVSTLTIQRTQQEDSAVYLCASSLGDPGVYGYTFGSGTRLTVV.